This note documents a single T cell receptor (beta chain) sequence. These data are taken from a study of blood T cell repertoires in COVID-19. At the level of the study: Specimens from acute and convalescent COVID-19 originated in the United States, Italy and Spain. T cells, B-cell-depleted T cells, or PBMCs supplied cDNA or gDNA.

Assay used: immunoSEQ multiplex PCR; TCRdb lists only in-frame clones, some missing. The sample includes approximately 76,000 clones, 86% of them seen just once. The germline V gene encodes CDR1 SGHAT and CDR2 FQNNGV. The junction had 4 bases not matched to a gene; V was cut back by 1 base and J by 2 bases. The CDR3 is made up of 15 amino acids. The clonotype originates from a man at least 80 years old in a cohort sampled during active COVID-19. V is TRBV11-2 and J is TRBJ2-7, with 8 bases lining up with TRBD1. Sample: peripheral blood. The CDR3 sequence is CASSLGLTGAYEQYV. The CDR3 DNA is TGTGCCAGCAGCTTAGGGCTGACAGGGGCCTACGAGCAGTACGTC.